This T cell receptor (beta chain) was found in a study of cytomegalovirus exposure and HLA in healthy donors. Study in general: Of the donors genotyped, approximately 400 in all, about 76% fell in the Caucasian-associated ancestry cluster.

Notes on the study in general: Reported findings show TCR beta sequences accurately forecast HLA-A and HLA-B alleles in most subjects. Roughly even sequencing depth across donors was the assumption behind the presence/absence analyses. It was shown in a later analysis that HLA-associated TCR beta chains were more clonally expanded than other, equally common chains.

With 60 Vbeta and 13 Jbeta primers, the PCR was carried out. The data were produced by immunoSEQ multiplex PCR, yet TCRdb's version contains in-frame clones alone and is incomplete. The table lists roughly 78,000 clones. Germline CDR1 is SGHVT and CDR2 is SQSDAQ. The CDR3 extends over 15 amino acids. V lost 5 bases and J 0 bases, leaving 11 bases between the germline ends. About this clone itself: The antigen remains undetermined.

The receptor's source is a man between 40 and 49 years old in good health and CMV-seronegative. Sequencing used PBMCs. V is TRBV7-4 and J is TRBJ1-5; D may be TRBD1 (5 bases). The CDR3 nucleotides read TGTGCCAGCAGCAAACAGGAAAATAGCAATCAGCCCCAGCATTTT. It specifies CASSKQENSNQPQHF.